This T cell receptor beta chain was obtained from a study of beta chain features in type 1 diabetes. Expressed TCRB transcripts got sequenced, as all isolated RNA was reverse transcribed. Repertoires were generated with immunoSEQ multiplex PCR, while TCRdb's copy carries only in-frame clones and drops some. Found here are approximately 380,000 clones, around 15% of them singletons; the top ten hold roughly 0.019%. Study-level points and caveats: The naive, central memory and Treg TCRB repertoires of patients appeared to be more similar to one another than those of healthy donors. The question left open here concerned HLA type influencing TCRB rearrangement.

This clone turned up a few times. The antigen remains undetermined. Sorting that relied on CD45RO/CCR7/CD25/CD127/CD95/CD27 yielded CD4+ naive, central memory, regulatory and stem cell-like memory cells. Sorted populations were all over 98% pure. The germline V and J ends were trimmed by 0 bases and 0 bases, with 10 bases remaining between them. The length of the CDR3 is 16 residues. Germline CDR1 is SGDLS and CDR2 is YYNGEE. The TCR was taken from a woman aged 18 to 35 in good health. Sequenced: naive CD4+ T cells from blood. The chain links TRBV9 to TRBJ1-3; D is undetermined. The chain's CDR3 is CASSVGQAFSGNTIYF. CDR3 sequence (DNA): TGTGCCAGCAGCGTAGGGCAGGCGTTCTCTGGAAACACCATATATTTT.